These 4 T cell receptor beta chains share one sample of origin, sequenced in a study of CD8+CD57+ T cells in acquired aplastic anemia (dated by TCRdb to 2017 to 2018). Expansion of CD8+CD57+ cells had been shown by flow cytometry in the patients chosen for sequencing. The data were produced on an Illumina HiSeq 2000. TCR beta VDJ combination and CDR3 sequence profiling used genomic DNA as the template. Through fastp at Q25 and MiXCR, TCRdb rebuilt clones from the public reads, retaining in-frame beta chains. One record per CDR3 amino acid sequence lists the most common genes and DNA. In all, the sample holds more than 45,000 distinct CDR3 sequences, and approximately 50% of those were seen once. Roughly 15% of the sample is taken by the ten largest. Sequenced input: sorted CD4+, CD8+, or CD8+CD57+ T cells (not recorded which) from PBMCs. These receptors were collected from a human donor with aplastic anemia.

The V and J genes are TRBV12-3 or TRBV12-4 and TRBJ1-1, with TRBD1 identical over 7 bases. This CDR3 contains 13 residues. V dropped 7 bases and J dropped 5; count of bases not matched to a gene: 7. The CDR3 region is CASTTGVQTEAFF. DNA of the CDR3: TGTGCCAGCACCACAGGGGTCCAAACTGAAGCTTTCTTT.

This clonotype was seen more than once but under ten times. The chain links TRBV10-2 to TRBJ2-5; the D gene is possibly TRBD2 (7 bases). CDR1 is WSHSY and CDR2 is SAAADI in the germline V gene. There are 14 residues in the CDR3. Trimming stripped 0 bases from V and 4 bases from J, with 9 bases between. This chain's CDR3 is CASSESGGGETQYF. DNA for the CDR3: TGCGCCAGCAGTGAGTCAGGGGGGGGAGAGACCCAGTACTTC.

The J gene is TRBJ2-7, the V gene TRBV7-6, with TRBD2 as a possible D gene (6 bases). Germline CDR1 is SGHVS and CDR2 is FNYEAQ. The ends were cut back, 5 bases at V and 6 bases at J, with 14 bases in the middle. The CDR3 has 13 residues. The CDR3 here is CASSQTVGGEQYF. The CDR3 DNA sequence: TGTGCCAGCAGCCAAACCGTCGGGGGCGAGCAGTACTTC.

This clonotype was detected only a few times. The chain couples TRBV4-3 to TRBJ2-7; maybe TRBD1 (6 bases). The V gene lost 0 bases and the J gene lost 3 bases, with 9 bases spanning the gap. Looked up from germline, CDR1 is LGHNA and CDR2 is YSLEER. The CDR3 has 14 amino acids. The CDR3 protein is CASSQDPGVYEQYF. CDR3 nucleotide sequence: TGCGCCAGCAGCCAAGATCCAGGGGTCTACGAGCAGTACTTC.